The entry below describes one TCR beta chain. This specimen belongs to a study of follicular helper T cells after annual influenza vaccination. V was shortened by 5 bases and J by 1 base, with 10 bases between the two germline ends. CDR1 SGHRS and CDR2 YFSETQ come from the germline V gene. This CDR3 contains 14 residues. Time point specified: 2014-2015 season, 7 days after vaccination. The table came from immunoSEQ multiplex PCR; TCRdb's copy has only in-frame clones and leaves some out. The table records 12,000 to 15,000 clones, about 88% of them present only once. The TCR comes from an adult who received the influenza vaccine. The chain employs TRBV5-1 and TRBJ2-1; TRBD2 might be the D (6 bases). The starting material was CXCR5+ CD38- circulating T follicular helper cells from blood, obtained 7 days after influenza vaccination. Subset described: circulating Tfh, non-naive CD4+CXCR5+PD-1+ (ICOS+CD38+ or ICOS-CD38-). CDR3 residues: CASRRGESYNEQFF. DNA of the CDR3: TGCGCCAGCAGACGCGGGGAGTCCTACAATGAGCAGTTCTTC.